This TCR beta chain comes out of a study of blood T cell repertoires in COVID-19. This table comes from immunoSEQ multiplex PCR, and its TCRdb copy is limited to in-frame clones, with some not included. Among approximately 65,000 clones listed, 80% to 90% were seen once. With V trimmed by 4 bases and J by 7 bases, 10 bases remained unmatched. The CDR3 is made up of 15 amino acids. Per the germline V gene, CDR1 is WSHSY and CDR2 is SAAADI. This sequence joins TRBV10-2 and TRBJ2-3, with TRBD2 matching 8 bases. The source of this sequence is a woman aged 45 to 65 with active COVID-19. The specimen was peripheral blood. The CDR3 spells CASSAAAGVQNTQYF. As DNA, the CDR3 is TGCGCCAGCAGTGCGGCAGCGGGAGTTCAAAATACGCAGTATTTT.